A selection of T cell receptor beta chains follows, all from one sample in a study of blood T cell repertoires in COVID-19. Clones were read by immunoSEQ multiplex PCR, and TCRdb kept only the in-frame ones, dropping some. The sample yields approximately 250,000 clones, about 91% seen once. Sequencing was carried out using PBMCs or T cells enriched from blood (not recorded which). The receptor set was obtained from a woman aged 40 to 50 with acute COVID-19. Both conserved end residues are part of each CDR3. D genes are given only for firm matches. Clone size is stated in some rows and not others, as once, few, many or a class when expanded.

v_call: TRBV29-1; d_call: .; clone_size: .; j_call: TRBJ1-6; cdr3_nt: TGCAGCGTTGAAGACTCTAATGCCCTCCACTTT; cdr3_aa: CSVEDSNALHF
v_call: TRBV29-1; d_call: .; clone_size: .; j_call: TRBJ1-1; cdr3_nt: TGCAGCGTTGAACCGGGGTCCGAAGCTTTCTTT; cdr3_aa: CSVEPGSEAFF
v_call: TRBV4-3; d_call: .; clone_size: .; j_call: TRBJ2-1; cdr3_nt: TGCGCCAGCAGCCAAGATGTAGCGTTGGAGCAGTTCTTC; cdr3_aa: CASSQDVALEQFF
v_call: TRBV5-1; d_call: TRBD1; clone_size: .; j_call: TRBJ1-4; cdr3_nt: TGCGCCAGCAGCCCTTTTGCTTTCGGGACAGGATCGAAAAAACTGTTTTTT; cdr3_aa: CASSPFAFGTGSKKLFF
v_call: TRBV12-5; d_call: TRBD1; clone_size: .; j_call: TRBJ2-4; cdr3_nt: TGTGCTAGTGGAACACTCGGACAGGGGTTAGCCAAAAACATTCAGTACTTC; cdr3_aa: CASGTLGQGLAKNIQYF
v_call: TRBV12-5; d_call: TRBD1; clone_size: .; j_call: TRBJ1-5; cdr3_nt: TGTGCTAGTGGTTTGGTACAGGGGGACGGGAATCAGCCCCAGCATTTT; cdr3_aa: CASGLVQGDGNQPQHF
v_call: TRBV7-2; d_call: .; clone_size: .; j_call: TRBJ2-6; cdr3_nt: TGTGCCAGCAGCTTAGGTCCCCGAGCGATGGGCTCTGGGGCCAACGTCCTGACTTTC; cdr3_aa: CASSLGPRAMGSGANVLTF
v_call: TRBV30; d_call: TRBD1; clone_size: .; j_call: TRBJ1-2; cdr3_nt: TGTGCCTGGAGCCAGGGGGCGCAAGGCTACACCTTC; cdr3_aa: CAWSQGAQGYTF
v_call: TRBV12-3/TRBV12-4; d_call: .; clone_size: .; j_call: TRBJ1-1; cdr3_nt: TGTGCCAGCAGTTTTCAGTTGGCTGAAGCTTTCTTT; cdr3_aa: CASSFQLAEAFF
v_call: TRBV2; d_call: .; clone_size: few; j_call: TRBJ1-2; cdr3_nt: TGTGCCAGCTCCAGGATGTCTAACTATGGCTACACCTTC; cdr3_aa: CASSRMSNYGYTF
v_call: TRBV6-5; d_call: .; clone_size: .; j_call: TRBJ1-1; cdr3_nt: TGTGCCAGCGGGTGGGGGGGAACTGAAGCTTTCTTT; cdr3_aa: CASGWGGTEAFF
v_call: TRBV5-1; d_call: .; clone_size: .; j_call: TRBJ1-6; cdr3_nt: TGCGCCAGCAGCTTGACCACCACGGGGAATTCACCCCTCCACTTT; cdr3_aa: CASSLTTTGNSPLHF
v_call: TRBV24-1; d_call: .; clone_size: .; j_call: TRBJ1-2; cdr3_nt: TGTGCCACCAGTGCCCAGGAAAGGGGCGAGTATGGCTACACCTTC; cdr3_aa: CATSAQERGEYGYTF
v_call: TRBV4-1; d_call: TRBD1; clone_size: .; j_call: TRBJ2-5; cdr3_nt: TGCGCCAGCAGCCAAGGACAGGGCTGGGAGACCCAGTACTTC; cdr3_aa: CASSQGQGWETQYF
v_call: TRBV4-1; d_call: TRBD1; clone_size: .; j_call: TRBJ1-3; cdr3_nt: TGCGCCAGCAGCCAAGGGGACGGTGGGACAGGGGCCCAAAACACCATATATTTT; cdr3_aa: CASSQGDGGTGAQNTIYF
v_call: TRBV27; d_call: .; clone_size: few; j_call: TRBJ1-1; cdr3_nt: TGTGCCAGCAGTTCGGCATCCAGGGTCGGCACTGAAGCTTTCTTT; cdr3_aa: CASSSASRVGTEAFF
v_call: TRBV28; d_call: TRBD1; clone_size: .; j_call: TRBJ1-2; cdr3_nt: TGTGCCAGCAGTTATTTGTCAGGGGGCTATGGCTACACCTTC; cdr3_aa: CASSYLSGGYGYTF
v_call: TRBV6-2/TRBV6-3; d_call: .; clone_size: .; j_call: TRBJ1-5; cdr3_nt: TGTGCCAGCAGTCCACAGTCTCGGCAGCCCCAGCATTTT; cdr3_aa: CASSPQSRQPQHF
v_call: TRBV3-1/TRBV3-2; d_call: TRBD2; clone_size: .; j_call: TRBJ2-5; cdr3_nt: TGTGCCAGCAGCCGATATGAGACTAGCGGGGGGGCACCTCAAGAGACCCAGTACTTC; cdr3_aa: CASSRYETSGGAPQETQYF
v_call: TRBV11-2; d_call: TRBD1; clone_size: .; j_call: TRBJ1-3; cdr3_nt: TGTGCCAGCAGCTTAGTCGAACAGGGGGCTCTAGATGGAAACACCATATATTTT; cdr3_aa: CASSLVEQGALDGNTIYF
v_call: TRBV5-4; d_call: .; clone_size: once; j_call: TRBJ2-2; cdr3_nt: TGTGCGAGGAGCTTCTCGAACACCGGGGAGCTGTTTTTT; cdr3_aa: CARSFSNTGELFF
v_call: TRBV18; d_call: TRBD2; clone_size: .; j_call: TRBJ2-7; cdr3_nt: TGTGCCAGCTCACCACTCTCCCTAGCGGGGGGAGAGCAGTACTTC; cdr3_aa: CASSPLSLAGGEQYF
v_call: TRBV25-1; d_call: .; clone_size: .; j_call: TRBJ1-4; cdr3_nt: TGTGCCAGCAGTGACAGGGGTGGGGAAAAACTGTTTTTT; cdr3_aa: CASSDRGGEKLFF
v_call: TRBV7-7; d_call: TRBD1; clone_size: .; j_call: TRBJ2-2; cdr3_nt: TGTGCCAGCAGCAAGACAGGGGCTAACACCGGGGAGCTGTTTTTT; cdr3_aa: CASSKTGANTGELFF
v_call: TRBV27; d_call: .; clone_size: .; j_call: TRBJ1-2; cdr3_nt: TGTGCCAGCAGCCCCAGTTCTAACTATGGCTACACCTTC; cdr3_aa: CASSPSSNYGYTF
v_call: TRBV19; d_call: .; clone_size: .; j_call: TRBJ1-2; cdr3_nt: TGTGCCAGTAGTATAGACGAGGTACGAGGCTACACCTTC; cdr3_aa: CASSIDEVRGYTF
v_call: TRBV3-1/TRBV3-2; d_call: TRBD1; clone_size: .; j_call: TRBJ2-1; cdr3_nt: TGTGCCAGCAGCCAAGCAGTCAGGGGGAATGAGCAGTTCTTC; cdr3_aa: CASSQAVRGNEQFF
v_call: TRBV27; d_call: .; clone_size: .; j_call: TRBJ1-2; cdr3_nt: TGTGCCAGCAGTCCGAGGTCCGGGGTCGGGTATGGCTACACCTTC; cdr3_aa: CASSPRSGVGYGYTF
v_call: TRBV28; d_call: .; clone_size: .; j_call: TRBJ1-4; cdr3_nt: TGTGCCAGCAGTTTATCGTCGACGGCACAGGAAAAACTGTTTTTT; cdr3_aa: CASSLSSTAQEKLFF
v_call: TRBV6-1; d_call: .; clone_size: .; j_call: TRBJ1-5; cdr3_nt: TGTGCCAGCAGTGAAATGGGGGGAAGCAATCAGCCCCAGCATTTT; cdr3_aa: CASSEMGGSNQPQHF
v_call: TRBV11-2; d_call: .; clone_size: .; j_call: TRBJ1-3; cdr3_nt: TGTGCCAGCAGCTTTAGAACAGGGAGAGGAAACACCATATATTTT; cdr3_aa: CASSFRTGRGNTIYF
v_call: TRBV9; d_call: TRBD2; clone_size: .; j_call: TRBJ2-4; cdr3_nt: TGTGCCAGCAGCGTAGAGGGGAGGGCCGGCATTCAGTACTTC; cdr3_aa: CASSVEGRAGIQYF
v_call: TRBV5-1; d_call: .; clone_size: .; j_call: TRBJ2-7; cdr3_nt: TGCGCCAGCAGCTTGGGGGTAGGGGAAACCTACGAGCAGTACTTC; cdr3_aa: CASSLGVGETYEQYF
v_call: TRBV30; d_call: .; clone_size: .; j_call: TRBJ1-1; cdr3_nt: TGTGCCTGGAGCTATACGAACACTGAAGCTTTCTTT; cdr3_aa: CAWSYTNTEAFF
v_call: TRBV5-4; d_call: TRBD2; clone_size: .; j_call: TRBJ2-1; cdr3_nt: TGTGCCAGCAGCCCCAAGCGGGGGGGCTACAATGAGCAGTTCTTC; cdr3_aa: CASSPKRGGYNEQFF
v_call: TRBV7-2; d_call: TRBD1; clone_size: .; j_call: TRBJ2-7; cdr3_nt: TGTGCCAGCAGCTTAAGGTGGGGGACAGGGGGGTACGAGCAGTACTTC; cdr3_aa: CASSLRWGTGGYEQYF
v_call: TRBV7-2; d_call: TRBD2; clone_size: .; j_call: TRBJ2-1; cdr3_nt: TGTGCCAGCAGCTTGGGACTAGCGGCTTACAATGAGCAGTTCTTC; cdr3_aa: CASSLGLAAYNEQFF
v_call: TRBV30; d_call: .; clone_size: once; j_call: TRBJ2-3; cdr3_nt: TGTGCCTGGAGTAAGACTCCAAGCACAGATACGCAGTATTTT; cdr3_aa: CAWSKTPSTDTQYF